This entry lists 7 T cell receptor beta chains sequenced from one sample in a study of T cell repertoires in cytomegalovirus infection. TCRdb recomputed calls from the reads with MiXCR, one row per CDR3 protein. The table includes about 400,000 distinct CDR3 sequences, over 15% detected once. Sequencing was carried out using PBMCs. All receptors derive from a human donor in good health (CMV status not recorded). Some clones in this sample may be carry-over from other donors' samples.

At least ten counts were recorded for this clonotype. This chain uses TRBV5-1 with TRBJ2-2, with D perhaps TRBD1 or TRBD2 (5 bases each). The CDR3 spans 15 residues. Germline V gene lookup returns CDR1 SGHRS and CDR2 YFSETQ. Trimming left V 5 bases short and J 0 bases short, with 11 bases between. The chain's CDR3 is CASRQGVSNTGELFF. The DNA of the CDR3 is TGCGCCAGCAGGCAGGGAGTCTCGAACACCGGGGAGCTGTTTTTT.

The sample holds a few counts of this clonotype. A much more abundant neighbour one base away suggests this may be a read error. V and J are TRBV2 and TRBJ2-6, with 7 bases matching TRBD1. This CDR3 has 15 residues. Germline CDR1 reads SNHLY; CDR2 reads FYNNEI. Trimming cost V 6 bases and J 2 bases; bases outside gene matches: 4. CDR3 amino acids: CASSKTGAGANVLTF. CDR3 in DNA: TGTGCCAGCAGCAAAACAGGGGCTGGGGCCAACGTCCTGACTTTC.

The rearrangement links TRBV20-1 to TRBJ2-1; 13 bases match TRBD2. CDR3 length: 16 residues. Germline trimming cut 6 bases from V and 5 bases from J; bases unmatched to any gene: 10. Per germline, CDR1 DFQATT and CDR2 SNEGSKA (reference sequence). The CDR3 sequence: CSAPTTSGGPNNEQFF. In DNA, the CDR3 is TGCAGTGCCCCGACGACTAGCGGGGGGCCGAACAATGAGCAGTTCTTC.

Only a few counts were recorded for this clonotype. The chain couples TRBV20-1 to TRBJ2-3; 10 positions agree with TRBD2. This CDR3 is 14 amino acids long. After removal of 6 bases from V and 2 bases from J, the junction contained 5 bases not matched to a gene. Germline CDR1 DFQATT, CDR2 SNEGSKA (reference sequence). The CDR3 DNA follows: TGCAGTGCAAAAGCGGGGGGGATCACAGATACGCAGTATTTT. Amino acid sequence: CSAKAGGITDTQYF.

The chain recombines TRBV5-1 with TRBJ1-6; no firm D call. This CDR3 comprises 15 residues. Trimming shortened V by 1 base and J by 3 bases, and 8 bases separated the two germline ends. Germline values: CDR1 SGHRS, CDR2 YFSETQ. Written as DNA, the CDR3 is TGCGCCAGCAGCTTGAGAGAGAACTATAATTCACCCCTCCACTTT. This translates into CASSLRENYNSPLHF.

This clonotype was picked up many times. The J gene is TRBJ1-5, the V gene TRBV20-1, with a weak D call TRBD1 (5 bases). Germline CDR1 reads DFQATT; CDR2 reads SNEGSKA (reference sequence). V gave up 5 bases and J gave up 2 bases, with 10 bases separating them. The CDR3 is 13 amino acids. The CDR3 DNA reads TGCAGTGCTGCCGACAGTCGCAATCAGCCCCAGCATTTT. Its translation is CSAADSRNQPQHF.

This clonotype was detected many times. The chain recombines TRBV7-8 with TRBJ1-3, with 9 bases lining up with TRBD1. Unmatched junction bases numbered 7, after V lost 6 bases and J lost 4 bases. The CDR3 extends over 15 amino acids. The V gene's germline CDR1 is SGHVS and CDR2 FQNEAQ. CDR3 nucleotides: TGTGCCAGCAGTACCGACAGGGGGAAAGGAAACACCATATATTTT. Translating it yields CASSTDRGKGNTIYF.